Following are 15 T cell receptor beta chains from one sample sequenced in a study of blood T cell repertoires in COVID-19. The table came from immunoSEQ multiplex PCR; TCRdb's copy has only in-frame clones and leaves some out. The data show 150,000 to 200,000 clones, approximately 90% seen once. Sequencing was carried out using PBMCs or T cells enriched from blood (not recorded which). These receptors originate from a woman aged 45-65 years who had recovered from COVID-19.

The CDR3 spells CASSRTRGNQPQHF. In DNA, the CDR3 is TGTGCCAGCAGTCGGACTCGGGGCAATCAGCCCCAGCATTTT. The rearrangement links TRBV6-5 to TRBJ1-5; no clear D gene. The CDR3 is made up of 14 amino acids. V lost 5 bases to trimming and J lost 2 bases, with 10 bases between them. Per germline, CDR1 MNHEY and CDR2 SVGAGI.

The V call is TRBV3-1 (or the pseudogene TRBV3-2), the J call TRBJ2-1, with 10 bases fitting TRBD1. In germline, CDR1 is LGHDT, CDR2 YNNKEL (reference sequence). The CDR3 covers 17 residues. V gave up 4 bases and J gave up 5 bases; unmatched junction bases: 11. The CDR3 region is CASSLWTTGTGDNEQFF. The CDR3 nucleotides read TGTGCCAGCAGCCTTTGGACCACCGGGACAGGGGACAATGAGCAGTTCTTC.

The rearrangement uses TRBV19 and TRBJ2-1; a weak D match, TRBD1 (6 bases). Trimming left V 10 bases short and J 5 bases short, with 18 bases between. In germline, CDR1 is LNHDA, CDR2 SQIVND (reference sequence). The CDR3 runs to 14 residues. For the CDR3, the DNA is TGTGCCACGTCTCGACAGGTTAATAACAATGAGCAGTTCTTC. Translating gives CATSRQVNNNEQFF.

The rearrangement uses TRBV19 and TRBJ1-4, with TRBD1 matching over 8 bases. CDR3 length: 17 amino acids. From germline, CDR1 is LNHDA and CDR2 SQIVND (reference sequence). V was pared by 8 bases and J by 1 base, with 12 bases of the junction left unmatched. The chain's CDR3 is CASSDREVDLTNEKLFF. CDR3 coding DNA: TGTGCCAGTTCGGACAGGGAGGTCGACTTAACTAATGAAAAACTGTTTTTT.

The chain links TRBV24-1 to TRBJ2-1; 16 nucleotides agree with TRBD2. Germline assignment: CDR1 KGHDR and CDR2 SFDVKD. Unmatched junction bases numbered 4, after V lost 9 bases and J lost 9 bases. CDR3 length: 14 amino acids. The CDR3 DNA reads TGTGCCACCGGGACTAGCGGGGGGGCCATTGAGCAGTTCTTC. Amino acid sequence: CATGTSGGAIEQFF.

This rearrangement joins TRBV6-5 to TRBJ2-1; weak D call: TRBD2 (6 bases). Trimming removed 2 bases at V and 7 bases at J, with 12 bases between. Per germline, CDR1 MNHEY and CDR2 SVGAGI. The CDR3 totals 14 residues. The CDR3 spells CASSYNPGGNEQFF. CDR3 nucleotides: TGTGCCAGCAGTTACAATCCCGGGGGAAATGAGCAGTTCTTC.

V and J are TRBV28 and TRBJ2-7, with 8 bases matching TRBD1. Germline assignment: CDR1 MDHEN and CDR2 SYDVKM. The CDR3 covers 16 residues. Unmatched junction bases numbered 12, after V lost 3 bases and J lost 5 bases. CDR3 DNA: TGTGCCAGCAGTTTTGGCGGGGCAGGGGGCAGGAACGAGCAGTACTTC. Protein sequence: CASSFGGAGGRNEQYF.

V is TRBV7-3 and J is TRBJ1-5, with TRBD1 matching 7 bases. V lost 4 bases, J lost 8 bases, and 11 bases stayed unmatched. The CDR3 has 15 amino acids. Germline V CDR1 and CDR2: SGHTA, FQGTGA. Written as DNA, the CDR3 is TGTGCCAGCAGCTCCGGACAGGATAGGTCGGAGCCCCAGCATTTT. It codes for CASSSGQDRSEPQHF.

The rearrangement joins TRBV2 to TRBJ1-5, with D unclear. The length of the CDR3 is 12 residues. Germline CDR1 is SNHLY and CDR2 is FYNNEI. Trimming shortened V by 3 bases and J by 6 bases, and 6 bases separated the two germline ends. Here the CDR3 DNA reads TGTGCCAGCAGTGAGTACGGTCAGCCCCAGCATTTT. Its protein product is CASSEYGQPQHF.

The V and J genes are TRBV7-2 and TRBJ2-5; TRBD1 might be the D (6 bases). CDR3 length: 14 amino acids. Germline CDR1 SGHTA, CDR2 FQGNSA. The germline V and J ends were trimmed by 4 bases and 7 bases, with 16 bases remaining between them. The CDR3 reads CASSSLRLGGTQYF. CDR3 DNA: TGTGCCAGCAGCTCCCTCCGGCTAGGGGGGACCCAGTACTTC.

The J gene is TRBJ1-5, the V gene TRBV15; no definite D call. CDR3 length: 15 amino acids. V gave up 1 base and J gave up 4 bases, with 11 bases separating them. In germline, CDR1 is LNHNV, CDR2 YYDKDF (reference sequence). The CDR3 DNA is TGTGCCACCAGCAGAGTCGACGGGATTAATCAGCCCCAGCATTTT. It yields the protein CATSRVDGINQPQHF.

CDR3 sequence reads: CASSLILGQGNEQFF. As DNA, the CDR3 is TGTGCCAGCAGCTTAATCCTGGGACAGGGTAATGAGCAGTTCTTC. The chain has TRBV7-8 and TRBJ2-1; 9 nucleotides match TRBD1. Germline CDR1 SGHVS, CDR2 FQNEAQ. V trimming: 2 bases; J trimming: 7 bases; junction bases outside the gene matches: 6. The CDR3 contains 15 residues. Full variable domain (missing parts from reference TRBV7-8 and TRBJ2-1): GAGVSQSPRYKVAKRGQDVALRCDPISGHVSLFWYQQALGQGPEFLTYFQNEAQLDKSGLPSDRFFAERPEGSVSTLKIQRTQQEDSAVYLCASSLILGQGNEQFFGPGTRLTVL.

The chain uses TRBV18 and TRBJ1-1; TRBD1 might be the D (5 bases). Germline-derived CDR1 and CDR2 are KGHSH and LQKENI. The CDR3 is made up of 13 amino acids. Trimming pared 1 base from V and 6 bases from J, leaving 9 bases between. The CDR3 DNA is TGTGCCAGCTCACCACAGGGGCGTGCTGAAGCTTTCTTT. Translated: CASSPQGRAEAFF.

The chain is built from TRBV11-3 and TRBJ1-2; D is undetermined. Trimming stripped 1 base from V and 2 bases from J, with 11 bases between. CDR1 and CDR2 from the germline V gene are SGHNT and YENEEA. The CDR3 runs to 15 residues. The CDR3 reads CASSLGPPSNYGYTF. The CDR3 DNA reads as TGTGCCAGCAGCTTAGGGCCCCCATCGAACTATGGCTACACCTTC.

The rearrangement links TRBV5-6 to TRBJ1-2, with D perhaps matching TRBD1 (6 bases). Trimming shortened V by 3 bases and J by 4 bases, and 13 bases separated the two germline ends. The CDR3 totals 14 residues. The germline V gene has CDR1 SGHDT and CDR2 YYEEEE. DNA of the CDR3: TGTGCCAGCAGCTCCCAGGGGACCCTCTATGGCTACACCTTC. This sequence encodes CASSSQGTLYGYTF.